The clone carrying this TCR beta chain showed up just a few times. Antigen: not known. This CDR3 region has 15 residues. The germline CDR1 and CDR2 sequences are SNHLY and FYNNEI. V lost 6 bases and J 0 bases, leaving 11 bases between the germline ends. PCR was performed using 60 Vbeta and 13 Jbeta primers. Sequenced by immunoSEQ multiplex PCR; TCRdb stores in-frame clones only, minus some. The table includes under 200,000 clones, approximately 85% detected once. The data were taken from a study of cytomegalovirus exposure and HLA in healthy donors. The study's findings and limits: Reportedly, a later analysis found an Asian-associated ancestry cluster had fewer N-insertions than the approximately 700-donor mean.

The chain uses TRBV2 and TRBJ2-2; D call uncertain. The sequencing input was PBMCs. The sequence was obtained from a man aged 45 to 65 in good health and CMV-seropositive. The CDR3 protein is CASRDPGSNTGELFF. DNA of the CDR3: TGTGCCAGCAGAGACCCCGGGTCGAACACCGGGGAGCTGTTTTTT.